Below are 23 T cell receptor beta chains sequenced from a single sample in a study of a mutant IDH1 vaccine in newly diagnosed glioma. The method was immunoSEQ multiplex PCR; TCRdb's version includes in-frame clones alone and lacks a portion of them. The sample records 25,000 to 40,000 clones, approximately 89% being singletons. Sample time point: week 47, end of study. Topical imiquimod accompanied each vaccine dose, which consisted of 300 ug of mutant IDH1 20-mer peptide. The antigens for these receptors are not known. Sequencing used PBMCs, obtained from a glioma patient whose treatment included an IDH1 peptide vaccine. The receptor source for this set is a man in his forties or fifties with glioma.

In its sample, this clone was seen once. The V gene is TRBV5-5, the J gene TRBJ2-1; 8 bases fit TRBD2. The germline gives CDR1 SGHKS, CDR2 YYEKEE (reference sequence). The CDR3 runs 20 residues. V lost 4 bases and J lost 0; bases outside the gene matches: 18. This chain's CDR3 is CASSPRLARQLNRSYNEQFF. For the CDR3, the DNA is TGTGCCAGCAGCCCTCGACTAGCGCGTCAATTGAATCGCTCCTACAATGAGCAGTTCTTC.

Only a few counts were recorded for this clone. The CDR3 region is CAWSVGPGGYQPQHF. The CDR3 DNA reads TGTGCCTGGAGTGTGGGGCCAGGGGGGTATCAGCCCCAGCATTTT. The chain is built from TRBV30 and TRBJ1-5, with TRBD1 matching over 7 bases. Trimming took 0 bases from V and 5 from J; bases not matched to a gene: 7. Germline CDR1 and CDR2: GTSNPN and SVGIG (reference sequence). The CDR3 loop spans 15 amino acids.

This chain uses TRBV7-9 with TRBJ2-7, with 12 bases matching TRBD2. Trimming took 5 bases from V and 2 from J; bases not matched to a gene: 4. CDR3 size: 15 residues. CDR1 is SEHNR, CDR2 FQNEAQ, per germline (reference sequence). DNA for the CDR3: TGTGCCAGCAGCGTGACTAGCGGGAGCACCTACGAGCAGTACTTC. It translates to CASSVTSGSTYEQYF.

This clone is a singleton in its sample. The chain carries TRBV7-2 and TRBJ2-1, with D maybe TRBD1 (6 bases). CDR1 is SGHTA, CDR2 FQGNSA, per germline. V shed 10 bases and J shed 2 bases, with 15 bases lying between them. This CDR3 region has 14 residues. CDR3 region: CANISGTPYNEQFF. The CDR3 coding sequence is TGTGCCAATATTTCCGGGACACCCTACAATGAGCAGTTCTTC.

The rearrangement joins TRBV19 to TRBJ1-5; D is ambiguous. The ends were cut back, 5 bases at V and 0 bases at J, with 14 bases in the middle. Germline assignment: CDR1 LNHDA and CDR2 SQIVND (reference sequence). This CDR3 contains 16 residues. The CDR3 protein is CASSPRTDNSNQPQHF. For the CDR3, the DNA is TGTGCCAGTAGTCCCCGGACGGATAATAGCAATCAGCCCCAGCATTTT. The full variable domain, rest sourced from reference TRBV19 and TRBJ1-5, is DGGITQSPKYLFRKEGQNVTLSCEQNLNHDAMYWYRQDPGQGLRLIYYSQIVNDFQKGDIAEGYSVSREKKESFPLTVTSAQKNPTAFYLCASSPRTDNSNQPQHFGDGTRLSIL.

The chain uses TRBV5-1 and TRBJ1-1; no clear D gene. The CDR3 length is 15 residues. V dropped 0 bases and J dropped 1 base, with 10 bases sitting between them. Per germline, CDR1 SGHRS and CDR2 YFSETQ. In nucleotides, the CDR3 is TGCGCCAGCAGCTTGGAGGGTTCCCCGAACACTGAAGCTTTCTTT. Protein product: CASSLEGSPNTEAFF.

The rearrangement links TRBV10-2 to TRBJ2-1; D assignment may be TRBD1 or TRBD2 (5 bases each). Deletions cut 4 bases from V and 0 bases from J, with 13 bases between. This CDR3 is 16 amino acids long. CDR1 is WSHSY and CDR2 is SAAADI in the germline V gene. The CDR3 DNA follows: TGCGCCAGCAGTGTATCGGGGCTTATCTCCTACAATGAGCAGTTCTTC. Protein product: CASSVSGLISYNEQFF.

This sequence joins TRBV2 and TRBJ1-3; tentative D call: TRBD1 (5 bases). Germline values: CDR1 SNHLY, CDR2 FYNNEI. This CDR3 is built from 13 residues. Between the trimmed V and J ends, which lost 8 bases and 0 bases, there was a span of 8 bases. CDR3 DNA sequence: TGTGCCAGCGGGGCTCGCTCTGGAAACACCATATATTTT. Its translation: CASGARSGNTIYF.

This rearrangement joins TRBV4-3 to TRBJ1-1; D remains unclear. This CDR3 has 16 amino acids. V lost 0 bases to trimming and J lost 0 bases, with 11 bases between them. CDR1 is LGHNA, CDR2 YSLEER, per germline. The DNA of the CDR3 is TGCGCCAGCAGCCAAGAAGTGTGGACGGTGAACACTGAAGCTTTCTTT. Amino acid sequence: CASSQEVWTVNTEAFF.

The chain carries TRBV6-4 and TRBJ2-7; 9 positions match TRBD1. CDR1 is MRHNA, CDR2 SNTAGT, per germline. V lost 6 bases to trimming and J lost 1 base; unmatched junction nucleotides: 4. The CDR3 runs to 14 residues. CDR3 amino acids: CASSSDRGSYEQYV. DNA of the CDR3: TGTGCCAGCAGCTCGGACAGGGGATCCTACGAGCAGTACGTC.

The CDR3 DNA reads TGTGCCAGCAGCCCACACGTACGGAGAAGTGAGCAGTACTTC. This sequence encodes CASSPHVRRSEQYF. V usage is TRBV11-2 and J usage is TRBJ2-7; unclear D gene. CDR1 and CDR2 from the germline V gene are SGHAT and FQNNGV. This CDR3 is built from 14 residues. Trimming shortened V by 5 bases and J by 7 bases, and 18 bases separated the two germline ends.

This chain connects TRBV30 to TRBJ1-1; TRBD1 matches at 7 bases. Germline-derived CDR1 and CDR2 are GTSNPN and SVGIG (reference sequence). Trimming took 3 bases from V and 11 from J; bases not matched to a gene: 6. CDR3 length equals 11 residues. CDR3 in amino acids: CAWRATGNAFF. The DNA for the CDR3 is TGTGCCTGGAGGGCGACAGGGAACGCTTTCTTT.

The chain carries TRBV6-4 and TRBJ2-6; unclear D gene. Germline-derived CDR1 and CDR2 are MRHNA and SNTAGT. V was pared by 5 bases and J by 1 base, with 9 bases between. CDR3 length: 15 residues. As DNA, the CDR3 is TGTGCCAGCAGTTTGACTGAGTCTGGGGCCAACGTCCTGACTTTC. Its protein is CASSLTESGANVLTF.

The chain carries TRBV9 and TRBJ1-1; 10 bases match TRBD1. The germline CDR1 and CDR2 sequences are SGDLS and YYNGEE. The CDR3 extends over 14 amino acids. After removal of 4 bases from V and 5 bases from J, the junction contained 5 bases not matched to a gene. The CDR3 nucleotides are TGTGCCAGCAGCCCGGACAGGGGGAGGACTGAAGCTTTCTTT. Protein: CASSPDRGRTEAFF.

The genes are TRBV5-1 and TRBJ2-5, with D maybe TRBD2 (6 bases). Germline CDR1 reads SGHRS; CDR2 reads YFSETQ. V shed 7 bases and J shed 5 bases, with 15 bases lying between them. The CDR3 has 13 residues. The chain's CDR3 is CASEEGWGETQYF. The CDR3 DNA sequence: TGCGCCAGCGAGGAGGGCTGGGGGGAGACCCAGTACTTC. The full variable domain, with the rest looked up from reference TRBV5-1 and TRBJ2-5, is KAGVTQTPRYLIKTRGQQVTLSCSPISGHRSVSWYQQTPGQGLQFLFEYFSETQRNKGNFPGRFSGRQFSNSRSEMNVSTLELGDSALYLCASEEGWGETQYFGPGTRLLVL.

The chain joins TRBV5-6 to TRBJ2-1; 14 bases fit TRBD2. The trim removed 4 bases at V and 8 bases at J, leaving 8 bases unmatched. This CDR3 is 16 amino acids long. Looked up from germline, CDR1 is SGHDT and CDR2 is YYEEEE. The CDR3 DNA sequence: TGTGCCAGCAGCGCAACCGGGACTAGCGGGAGATATGAGCAGTTCTTC. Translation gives CASSATGTSGRYEQFF.

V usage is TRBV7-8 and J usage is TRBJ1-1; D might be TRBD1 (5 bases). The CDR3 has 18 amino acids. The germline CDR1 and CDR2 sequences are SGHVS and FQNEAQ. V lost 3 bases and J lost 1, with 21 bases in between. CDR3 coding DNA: TGTGCCAGCAGCTTGCCGCCGGGACTGGCGGTTCGGAACACTGAAGCTTTCTTT. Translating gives CASSLPPGLAVRNTEAFF.

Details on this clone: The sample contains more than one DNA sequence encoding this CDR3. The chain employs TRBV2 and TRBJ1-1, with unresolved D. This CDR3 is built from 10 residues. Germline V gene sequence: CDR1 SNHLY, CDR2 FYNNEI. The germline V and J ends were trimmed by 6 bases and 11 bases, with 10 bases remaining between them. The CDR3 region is CASSASRAFF. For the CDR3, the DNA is TGTGCCAGCAGCGCTAGTCGGGCTTTCTTT. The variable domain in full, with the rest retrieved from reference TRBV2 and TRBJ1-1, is EPEVTQTPSHQVTQMGQEVILRCVPISNHLYFYWYRQILGQKVEFLVSFYNNEISEKSEIFDDQFSVERPDGSNFTLKIRSTKLEDSAMYFCASSASRAFFGQGTRLTVV.

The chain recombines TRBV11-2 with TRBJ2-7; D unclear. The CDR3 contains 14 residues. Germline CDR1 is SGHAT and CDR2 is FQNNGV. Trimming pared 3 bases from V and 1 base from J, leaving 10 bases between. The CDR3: CASSFRLGSYEQYV. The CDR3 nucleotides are TGTGCCAGCAGCTTCAGGCTGGGTTCCTACGAGCAGTACGTC.

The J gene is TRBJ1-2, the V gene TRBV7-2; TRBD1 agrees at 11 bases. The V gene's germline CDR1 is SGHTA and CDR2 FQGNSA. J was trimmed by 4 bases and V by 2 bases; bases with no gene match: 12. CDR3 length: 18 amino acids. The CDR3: CASSLISTGTGGSYGYTF. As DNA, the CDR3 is TGTGCCAGCAGCTTAATATCCACCGGGACAGGGGGAAGCTATGGCTACACCTTC.

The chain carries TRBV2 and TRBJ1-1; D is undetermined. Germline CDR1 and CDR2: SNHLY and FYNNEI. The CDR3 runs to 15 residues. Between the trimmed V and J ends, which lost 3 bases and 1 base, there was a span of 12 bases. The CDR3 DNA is TGTGCCAGCAGTGAGTTCGGAGGAGGGAACACTGAAGCTTTCTTT. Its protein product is CASSEFGGGNTEAFF.

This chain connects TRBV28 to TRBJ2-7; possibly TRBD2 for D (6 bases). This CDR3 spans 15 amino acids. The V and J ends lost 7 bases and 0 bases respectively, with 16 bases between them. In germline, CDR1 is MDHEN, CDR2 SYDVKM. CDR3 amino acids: CASNDPPSASYEQYF. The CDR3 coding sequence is TGTGCCAGCAATGATCCCCCTAGCGCCTCCTACGAGCAGTACTTC.

CDR3 loop: CATTQGPNYGYTF. In DNA, the CDR3 is TGTGCCACCACACAGGGGCCTAACTATGGCTACACCTTC. The J gene is TRBJ1-2, the V gene TRBV27, with 7 bases lining up with TRBD1. The germline V gene has CDR1 MNHEY and CDR2 SMNVEV (reference sequence). Trimming took 10 bases from V and 0 from J; bases not matched to a gene: 5. CDR3 length: 13 amino acids.